These 22 T cell receptor beta chains were sequenced from one sample in a study of blood T cell repertoires in COVID-19. Libraries were prepared by immunoSEQ multiplex PCR; TCRdb keeps only in-frame clonotypes and omits some of them. The repertoire holds approximately 100,000 clones, with 81% as singletons. The material sequenced was peripheral blood. The receptors stem from a woman older than 75 with acute or convalescent COVID-19.

The rearrangement links TRBV28 to TRBJ2-5; possibly TRBD2 for D (7 bases). The CDR3 is 15 amino acids. The V gene's germline CDR1 is MDHEN and CDR2 SYDVKM. The V end was cut by 11 bases, the J end by 5 bases, with 24 bases between. The CDR3 sequence: CAAPRRGGVQETQYF. Written as DNA, the CDR3 is TGTGCCGCGCCGAGGAGGGGGGGCGTACAGGAGACCCAGTACTTC.

The CDR3 spells CATSDSSGGDNEQFF. CDR3 DNA sequence: TGTGCCACCAGTGATTCTAGCGGGGGGGACAATGAGCAGTTCTTC. V is TRBV24-1 and J is TRBJ2-1, with 12 bases fitting TRBD2. The CDR3 is 15 amino acids. CDR1 is KGHDR, CDR2 SFDVKD, per germline. With 2 bases clipped from V and 5 bases from J, the junction kept 0 bases outside the gene matches.

In this sample, this clone turned up a few times. The chain has TRBV7-9 and TRBJ1-6, with TRBD1 identical over 10 bases. This CDR3 spans 18 amino acids. Germline V gene data show CDR1 as SEHNR and CDR2 as FQNEAQ (reference sequence). J lost 5 bases, V lost 4 bases, and 11 bases had no gene match. The CDR3 region is CASSYGTGAITNNSPLHF. Here the CDR3 DNA reads TGTGCCAGCAGCTATGGGACAGGGGCGATAACGAATAATTCACCCCTCCACTTT.

This chain joins TRBV7-2 and TRBJ1-5; D unclear. The CDR3 is made up of 15 amino acids. The V and J ends lost 5 bases and 5 bases respectively, with 16 bases between them. Germline lookup yields CDR1 SGHTA and CDR2 FQGNSA. The chain's CDR3 is CASSPSVNDYQPQHF. In DNA, the CDR3 is TGTGCCAGCAGCCCCAGTGTAAACGACTATCAGCCCCAGCATTTT.

The sample holds one count of this clone. The rearrangement uses TRBV11-3 and TRBJ2-5; 9 bases match TRBD2. Germline values: CDR1 SGHNT, CDR2 YENEEA. V was clipped by 2 bases and J by 1 base; unmatched bases: 8. The CDR3 is 17 amino acids. CDR3 protein: CASSLMIAGETQETQYF. CDR3 nucleotides: TGTGCCAGCAGCTTAATGATAGCGGGGGAGACCCAAGAGACCCAGTACTTC.

This clone came up once. The V gene is TRBV5-1, the J gene TRBJ2-5, with 10 bases lining up with TRBD2. Germline V gives CDR1 SGHRS, CDR2 YFSETQ. CDR3 length: 15 residues. The V gene end was trimmed by 0 bases and the J gene end by 4 bases; junction bases not matched to a gene: 3. The CDR3 loop reads CASSLASSGGETQYF. Written as DNA, the CDR3 is TGCGCCAGCAGCTTGGCCTCTAGCGGGGGAGAGACCCAGTACTTC. Complete variable domain (other parts from reference TRBV5-1 and TRBJ2-5): KAGVTQTPRYLIKTRGQQVTLSCSPISGHRSVSWYQQTPGQGLQFLFEYFSETQRNKGNFPGRFSGRQFSNSRSEMNVSTLELGDSALYLCASSLASSGGETQYFGPGTRLLVL.

J is TRBJ2-1 and V is TRBV15, with TRBD2 as a possible D gene (5 bases). Per germline, CDR1 LNHNV and CDR2 YYDKDF (reference sequence). The CDR3 extends over 14 amino acids. The V gene lost 4 bases and the J gene lost 13 bases, with 20 bases spanning the gap. CDR3 protein: CATSTQRNGLIQFF. In DNA, the CDR3 is TGTGCCACCAGCACCCAACGAAACGGACTCATACAGTTCTTC.

The genes are TRBV18 and TRBJ1-1; 8 bases are shared with TRBD1. Germline V gives CDR1 KGHSH, CDR2 LQKENI. The J segment lost 6 bases and the V segment lost 0 bases, leaving 6 bases of the junction unmatched. This CDR3 contains 15 residues. This CDR3 is CASSPPITTGAEAFF. DNA of the CDR3: TGTGCCAGCTCACCACCGATTACGACAGGGGCTGAAGCTTTCTTT. Variable domain in full (rest from reference TRBV18 and TRBJ1-1): NAGVMQNPRHLVRRRGQEARLRCSPMKGHSHVYWYRQLPEEGLKFMVYLQKENIIDESGMPKERFSAEFPKEGPSILRIQQVVRGDSAAYFCASSPPITTGAEAFFGQGTRLTVV.

This clone was seen a handful of times. The CDR3 DNA is TGCGCCAGCAGCTCGGGACAGGGTCTCACTGAAGCTTTCTTT. This gives the protein CASSSGQGLTEAFF. The chain joins TRBV5-1 to TRBJ1-1; 9 bases are a match to TRBD1. Germline V gene lookup returns CDR1 SGHRS and CDR2 YFSETQ. J gave up 4 bases and V 3 bases, and 4 bases lay outside the gene matches. The CDR3 sequence is 14 residues long. Combining the CDR3 with reference TRBV5-1 and TRBJ1-1 gives the whole variable domain KAGVTQTPRYLIKTRGQQVTLSCSPISGHRSVSWYQQTPGQGLQFLFEYFSETQRNKGNFPGRFSGRQFSNSRSEMNVSTLELGDSALYLCASSSGQGLTEAFFGQGTRLTVV.

V usage is TRBV30 and J usage is TRBJ1-5, with TRBD1 identical over 10 bases. Germline V CDR1 and CDR2: GTSNPN, SVGIG (reference sequence). Trimming at V came to 1 base and at J to 6 bases, leaving 9 bases not matched to a gene. This CDR3 region has 16 residues. CDR3 sequence (DNA): TGTGCCTGGAGTGGTCGACAGGGGGCCCCCGGTCAGCCCCAGCATTTT. Translated, it gives CAWSGRQGAPGQPQHF.

The rearrangement uses TRBV28 and TRBJ1-5; D might be TRBD1 (5 bases). Germline CDR1 is MDHEN and CDR2 is SYDVKM. This CDR3 region has 14 residues. V dropped 10 bases and J dropped 1 base, with 14 bases sitting between them. CDR3 bases: TGTGCCACCTCCGGTGGGGCCAGCAATCAGCCCCAGCATTTT. It yields the protein CATSGGASNQPQHF.

The rearrangement uses TRBV5-5 and TRBJ1-6; 8 bases line up with TRBD1. The CDR3 length is 15 residues. V was clipped by 1 base and J by 5 bases; unmatched bases: 2. From germline, CDR1 is SGHKS and CDR2 YYEKEE (reference sequence). The CDR3 DNA is TGTGCCAGCAGCTTGACAGGGGGGGATAATTCACCCCTCCACTTT. The encoded protein is CASSLTGGDNSPLHF. The whole variable domain, filled in from reference TRBV5-5 and TRBJ1-6, reads DAGVTQSPTHLIKTRGQQVTLRCSPISGHKSVSWYQQVLGQGPQFIFQYYEKEERGRGNFPDRFSARQFPNYSSELNVNALLLGDSALYLCASSLTGGDNSPLHFGNGTRLTVT.

The CDR3: CASEAGGKGGYTF. CDR3 coding DNA: TGTGCCAGTGAGGCAGGGGGCAAAGGTGGCTACACCTTC. The chain is built from TRBV19 and TRBJ1-2; 8 bases fit TRBD1. This CDR3 is built from 13 residues. J gave up 7 bases and V 8 bases, and 9 bases lay outside the gene matches. Germline V gene sequence: CDR1 LNHDA, CDR2 SQIVND (reference sequence).

This rearrangement joins TRBV27 to TRBJ2-2, with D maybe TRBD2 (5 bases). Looked up from germline, CDR1 is MNHEY and CDR2 is SMNVEV (reference sequence). The CDR3 length is 14 residues. V lost 6 bases to trimming and J lost 5 bases, with 13 bases between them. CDR3 sequence reads: CASSPRAVTGELFF. The CDR3 DNA sequence: TGTGCCAGCAGCCCGCGGGCGGTAACCGGGGAGCTGTTTTTT.

Notes on this clone: This same CDR3 is encoded by further DNA sequences in the sample. The rearrangement links TRBV5-4 to TRBJ2-1; 7 bases match TRBD1. The V gene end was trimmed by 4 bases and the J gene end by 4 bases; junction bases not matched to a gene: 8. The CDR3 sequence is 15 residues long. Per germline, CDR1 SGHNT and CDR2 YYREEE (reference sequence). CDR3 DNA sequence: TGTGCCAGCAGCCTTGGACAGGAGACTTACAATGAGCAGTTCTTC. Its translation: CASSLGQETYNEQFF.

This chain links TRBV19 with TRBJ1-5; tentative D call: TRBD1 (5 bases). The CDR3 loop spans 14 amino acids. V was clipped by 0 bases and J by 8 bases, with 11 bases between them. CDR1 and CDR2 (germline): LNHDA, SQIVND (reference sequence). CDR3: CASSIDRGAKPQHF. DNA of the CDR3: TGTGCCAGTAGTATAGATCGCGGGGCAAAGCCCCAGCATTTT.

V and J are TRBV5-1 and TRBJ2-5; 14 bases match TRBD2. This CDR3 spans 17 amino acids. Germline V CDR1 and CDR2: SGHRS, YFSETQ. V was clipped by 4 bases and J by 3 bases; unmatched bases: 8. CDR3 amino acids: CASSPGSTSGGEETQYF. DNA for the CDR3: TGCGCCAGCAGCCCAGGATCGACTAGCGGGGGGGAAGAGACCCAGTACTTC.

The CDR3 loop is CASSLGTGAMNTEAFF. The CDR3 DNA sequence: TGTGCCAGCAGCTTAGGGACAGGGGCAATGAACACTGAAGCTTTCTTT. This sequence joins TRBV7-2 and TRBJ1-1; 9 nucleotides align to TRBD1. CDR1 and CDR2 (germline): SGHTA, FQGNSA. V dropped 1 base and J dropped 0; count of bases not matched to a gene: 3. CDR3 length equals 16 residues.

This clone was found a few times. V is TRBV6-5 and J is TRBJ1-2; TRBD1 matches at 7 bases. CDR1 is MNHEY and CDR2 is SVGAGI in the germline V gene. V lost 6 bases to trimming and J lost 6 bases; unmatched junction nucleotides: 13. The CDR3 covers 15 residues. The CDR3 loop reads CASSFRQGPVDGYTF. The CDR3 DNA reads as TGTGCCAGCAGCTTCAGACAGGGTCCGGTGGATGGCTACACCTTC.

The chain combines TRBV15 with TRBJ2-1, with TRBD1 matching 8 bases. Germline-derived CDR1 and CDR2 are LNHNV and YYDKDF (reference sequence). This CDR3 has 13 residues. V was pared by 2 bases and J by 7 bases, with 1 base of the junction left unmatched. The CDR3 DNA sequence: TGTGCCACCAGCAGACAGGGGGCGAATGAGCAGTTCTTC. Translation: CATSRQGANEQFF. Variable domain in full (rest from reference TRBV15 and TRBJ2-1): DAMVIQNPRYQVTQFGKPVTLSCSQTLNHNVMYWYQQKSSQAPKLLFHYYDKDFNNEADTPDNFQSRRPNTSFCFLDIRSPGLGDTAMYLCATSRQGANEQFFGPGTRLTVL.

Remarks on this clone: The sample carries other DNA sequences with the same CDR3. This rearrangement joins TRBV12-3 or TRBV12-4 to TRBJ2-7; TRBD2 matches at 10 bases. The CDR3 has 13 residues. Trimming cost V 5 bases and J 6 bases; bases outside gene matches: 4. The CDR3 loop is CASSPSGGREQYF. The CDR3 DNA reads as TGTGCCAGCAGTCCTAGCGGGGGTCGCGAGCAGTACTTC.

The chain combines TRBV10-1 with TRBJ2-1, with TRBD1 matching 7 bases. This CDR3 is built from 12 residues. Germline V CDR1 and CDR2: WNHNN, SYGVQD (reference sequence). V was clipped by 3 bases and J by 9 bases; unmatched bases: 2. The CDR3 loop is CASSEQGSEQFF. The CDR3 bases are TGCGCCAGCAGTGAACAGGGGTCTGAGCAGTTCTTC.